This record concerns one TCR beta chain sequence. Its antigen is currently unknown. This entry belongs to a study of long-term antiretroviral therapy in people with HIV. CDR3 length: 13 residues. Trimming stripped 0 bases from V and 6 bases from J, with 9 bases between. CDR1 SGDLS and CDR2 YYNGEE come from the germline V gene. Study-wide points: Whichever time point was examined, clones expanded before ART dominated the repertoire.

Version v3.0 of the immunoSEQ assay was performed at survey level. Measured with immunoSEQ multiplex PCR; TCRdb has only the in-frame clones, and not every one. The repertoire consists of 30,000 to 35,000 clones, with 83% occurring once and the leading ten covering roughly 7.9%. This clonotype was sampled from a man aged 18 to 30 with HIV. This specimen was unsorted PBMCs, taken 0.4 years before starting antiretroviral therapy. The chain recombines TRBV9 with TRBJ1-1; no clear D gene. CDR3 in amino acids: CASSVGPEAEAFF. The CDR3 bases are TGTGCCAGCAGCGTAGGTCCGGAAGCTGAAGCTTTCTTT.